This passage covers 2 T cell receptor beta chains from one sample sequenced in a study of cytomegalovirus exposure and HLA in healthy donors. The PCR employed 60 Vbeta primers together with 13 Jbeta primers. Sequencing used immunoSEQ multiplex PCR; TCRdb keeps in-frame clones, though not all of them. The profile shows about 82,000 clones, around 77% of them singletons. Material for sequencing was PBMCs. These receptors all stem from a man aged 45-65 years in good health and CMV-seronegative.

V gene TRBV18 combines with J gene TRBJ1-2, with D possibly being TRBD1 (6 bases). The CDR3 totals 12 residues. Trimming took 2 bases from V and 5 from J, leaving 6 bases between them. Germline V gene data show CDR1 as KGHSH and CDR2 as LQKENI. The CDR3 nucleotides are TGTGCCAGCTCACCAACAGGGTATGGCTACACCTTC. This translates into CASSPTGYGYTF.

The chain combines TRBV6-5 with TRBJ1-5; maybe TRBD1 (5 bases). Trimming removed 5 bases at V and 3 bases at J, with 14 bases between. Germline V CDR1 and CDR2: MNHEY, SVGAGI. This CDR3 region has 15 residues. CDR3 sequence: CASSPVSGDNQPQHF. CDR3 coding DNA: TGTGCCAGCAGTCCCGTCTCGGGGGACAATCAGCCCCAGCATTTT.